In its sample, the clone carrying this T cell receptor (beta chain) was seen once. Its specificity is not known. The data were taken from a study of shared clonotypes between healthy human individuals. Overall study context: CD4 naive and memory got three plates each, CD8 naive two, CD8 memory one. Study conclusions and caveats: The study found about 5% of naive CD4 clonotypes shared across a few donors.

CD45RO-negative, CCR7-positively selected cells formed the naive CD8 fraction, excluding terminally differentiated effector memory CD45RA+ cells. Generated by immunoSEQ multiplex PCR, the TCRdb table keeps only in-frame clones and is missing some. The data contain 600,000 or so clones, about 98% of them singletons. J lost 5 bases, V lost 5 bases, and 4 bases had no gene match. Germline CDR1 is MNHEY and CDR2 is SMNVEV (reference sequence). The CDR3 contains 14 residues. V usage is TRBV27 and J usage is TRBJ2-7; 12 bases line up with TRBD2. The receptor was derived from a man aged 25-45 years in good health. Sequencing used naive CD8+ T cells sorted from blood. Written as DNA, the CDR3 is TGTGCCAGCAGTCCACGGACTAGCGGGAACGAGCAGTACTTC. This gives the protein CASSPRTSGNEQYF.